These T cell receptor beta chains were read from a single sample in a study of shared clonotypes between healthy human individuals. Clones were sequenced by immunoSEQ multiplex PCR, and TCRdb holds only the in-frame ones, with some missing. The sample yields under 1,900,000 clones, approximately 98.5% seen once. Sequenced: naive CD4+ T cells sorted from blood. Receptors originate from a man younger than 40 in good health. CDR3s include the opening cysteine and the closing phenylalanine or tryptophan. D genes are given only for firm matches. Size is omitted from some rows. Given values are once, few, many or a class for expanded clones.

abundance,d_gene,j_gene,v_gene,CDR3nt,CDR3aa
.,TRBD1,TRBJ1-2,TRBV30,TGTGCCTGGAGTGCAGGGGGCATTACTTACACCTTC,CAWSAGGITYTF
.,TRBD2,TRBJ2-1,TRBV14,TGTGCCAGCAGCCAAGTTGCGGGCGGGAGGGCCGATGAGCAGTTCTTC,CASSQVAGGRADEQFF
.,TRBD1,TRBJ2-1,TRBV9,TGTGCCAGCAGCGTCCGGGACAGGGGATACAATGAGCAGTTCTTC,CASSVRDRGYNEQFF
once,TRBD1,TRBJ2-7,TRBV28,TGTGCCAGCAGTTCTATTACCGGGACAGGGACCTACGAGCAGTACTTC,CASSSITGTGTYEQYF
.,TRBD1,TRBJ1-1,TRBV28,TGTGCCAGCACCCTGGACAGGGTAACCGAAGCTTTCTTT,CASTLDRVTEAFF
.,.,TRBJ2-1,TRBV7-3,TGTGCCAGCAGCTCCATGTCCCTAGCGCGTGGGGCCAATGAGCAGTTCTTC,CASSSMSLARGANEQFF
.,TRBD1,TRBJ2-1,TRBV5-6,TGTGCCAGCAGCTTGGTGGACAGGCCAAACAATGAGCAGTTCTTC,CASSLVDRPNNEQFF
.,TRBD2,TRBJ2-7,TRBV11-2,TGTGCCAGCAGCTTAGCCGGGCCGGGAGGTACGTACGAGCAGTACTTC,CASSLAGPGGTYEQYF
.,TRBD2,TRBJ2-3,TRBV28,TGTGCCAGCAGTTTTCTGAGCGGGAGGGCCGGGGCAGATACGCAGTATTTT,CASSFLSGRAGADTQYF
.,TRBD1,TRBJ1-2,TRBV11-1,TGTGCCAGCAGCGAGGCAGGGGGCGTCTGGGGCTACACCTTC,CASSEAGGVWGYTF
once,.,TRBJ2-7,TRBV7-9,TGTGCCAGCAGCCTTGGGTCCGGGGGACCAGGCGAGCAGTACTTC,CASSLGSGGPGEQYF
.,TRBD1,TRBJ1-4,TRBV7-9,TGTGCCAGCAGCCGGGCGGGGAACAGGGGGCTTGAAAAACTGTTTTTT,CASSRAGNRGLEKLFF
.,TRBD1,TRBJ2-1,TRBV29-1,TGCAGCGCAAACAGGGGGCATGAGCAGTTCTTC,CSANRGHEQFF
.,.,TRBJ2-1,TRBV7-2,TGTGCCAGCAGCTTAGTTCCCACCCCGGGCTCTTACAATGAGCAGTTCTTC,CASSLVPTPGSYNEQFF
.,.,TRBJ2-5,TRBV11-2,TGTGCCAGCAGCCACTCAGCCCGGGGGTACCAAGAGACCCAGTACTTC,CASSHSARGYQETQYF
.,.,TRBJ2-5,TRBV5-1,TGCGCCAGCAGCTTGCTAGCGTCGGAGACCCAGTACTTC,CASSLLASETQYF
.,TRBD2,TRBJ2-7,TRBV11-2,TGTGCCAGCAACACCCGAGGGACTAGCGGAGTCTACGAGCAGTACTTC,CASNTRGTSGVYEQYF
.,TRBD2,TRBJ2-7,TRBV11-2,TGTGCCAGCAGCCTGAGCGGGGTACAGCAGTACTTC,CASSLSGVQQYF
.,.,TRBJ1-4,TRBV18,TGTGCCAGCTCCCAAGTGAATGAAAAACTGTTTTTT,CASSQVNEKLFF
.,.,TRBJ1-2,TRBV18,TGTGCCAGCTCACCACCGTCTATAGGGAGGACCTATGGCTACACCTTC,CASSPPSIGRTYGYTF
.,TRBD2,TRBJ2-5,TRBV9,TGTGCCAGCAGCGTAGGAACGGGAGGGCCCGTCTTCCAAGAGACCCAGTACTTC,CASSVGTGGPVFQETQYF
.,.,TRBJ1-1,TRBV13,TGTGCCAGCAGCTTAGGGTCACAGGTCTTGTCGATGAACACTGAAGCTTTCTTT,CASSLGSQVLSMNTEAFF
.,.,TRBJ1-3,TRBV6-1,TGTGCCAGCACCATTGGGGGGGAGACCACCATATATTTT,CASTIGGETTIYF
.,TRBD1,TRBJ1-5,TRBV6-1,TGTGCCAGCAGTAACGGACAGGGGAGCAATCAGCCCCAGCATTTT,CASSNGQGSNQPQHF
.,.,TRBJ2-1,TRBV20-1,TGCAGTGCTAGGTACAGCACTGAGCAGTTCTTC,CSARYSTEQFF
.,TRBD2,TRBJ2-7,TRBV6-5,TGTGCCAGCACTCCACCGGGAGGGCCCTACGAGCAGTACTTC,CASTPPGGPYEQYF
.,.,TRBJ2-1,TRBV5-8,TGTGCCAGCAGCGTGACGGATGGGTCCTACAATGAGCAGTTCTTC,CASSVTDGSYNEQFF
once,.,TRBJ1-1,TRBV2,TGTGCCAGCAGTGACCCCGGGGAGGTCACTGAAGCTTTCTTT,CASSDPGEVTEAFF